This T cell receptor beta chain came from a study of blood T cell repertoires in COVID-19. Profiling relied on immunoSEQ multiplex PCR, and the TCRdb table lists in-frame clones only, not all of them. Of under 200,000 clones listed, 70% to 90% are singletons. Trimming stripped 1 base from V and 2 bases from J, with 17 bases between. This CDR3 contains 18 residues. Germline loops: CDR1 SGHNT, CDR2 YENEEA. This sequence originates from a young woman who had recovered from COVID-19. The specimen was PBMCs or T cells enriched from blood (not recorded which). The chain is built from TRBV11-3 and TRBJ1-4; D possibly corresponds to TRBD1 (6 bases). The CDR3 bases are TGTGCCAGCAGCTTAGCGACGGGGGGCGCAGGTACTAATGAAAAACTGTTTTTT. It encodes CASSLATGGAGTNEKLFF.